This T cell receptor (beta chain) is from a study of T cell changes during pregnancy in multiple sclerosis. Some clones are missing from TCRdb's copy, which holds only in-frame ones; the method was immunoSEQ multiplex PCR. The sample gives just under 45,000 clones, around 96% of which show up once; about 0.89% is in the top ten. Trimming shortened V by 2 bases and J by 4 bases, and 11 bases separated the two germline ends. Germline values: CDR1 SGHTA, CDR2 FQGNSA. CDR3 length: 14 amino acids. This TCR was sampled from a female donor with multiple sclerosis, enrolled in a pregnancy study. The V call is TRBV7-2, the J call TRBJ1-2; D might be TRBD1 (6 bases). This material consisted of peripheral blood, taken in the second trimester of pregnancy. CDR3 in DNA: TGTGCCAGCAGCTTACCAACAGGGACCTATGGCTACACCTTC. It specifies CASSLPTGTYGYTF. The full variable domain, completed using reference TRBV7-2 and TRBJ1-2, is GAGVSQSPSNKVTEKGKDVELRCDPISGHTALYWYRQSLGQGLEFLIYFQGNSAPDKSGLPSDRFSAERTGGSVSTLTIQRTQQEDSAVYLCASSLPTGTYGYTFGSGTRLTVV.